This is a list of T cell receptor beta chains from one sample in a study of blood T cell repertoires in COVID-19. This table comes from immunoSEQ multiplex PCR, and its TCRdb copy is limited to in-frame clones, with some not included. Of about 140,000 clones detected, 70% to 90% appear once; the ten largest clones hold 2.5% to 3%. Material: peripheral blood. These receptors came from a man aged 50 to 59 with acute or convalescent COVID-19. Each CDR3 is given with its conserved first and last residue. D genes are given only for firm matches. Clone size is stated in some rows and not others, as once, few, many or a class when expanded.

d_gene	abundance	v_gene	j_gene	len	CDR3nt	CDR3aa
TRBD1	.	TRBV10-3	TRBJ1-2	13	TGTGCCATCAGTGAAAACGACAGGGCTGGCTACACCTTC	CAISENDRAGYTF
TRBD1	.	TRBV7-9	TRBJ1-1	14	TGTGCCAGCGAGCCAGGGACAGGGAACACTGAAGCTTTCTTT	CASEPGTGNTEAFF
.	many	TRBV11-2	TRBJ1-1	13	TGTGCCAGCAGCTTAGCCGGGGGGACTGAAGCTTTCTTT	CASSLAGGTEAFF
.	.	TRBV2	TRBJ2-5	15	TGTGCCAGCAGTGGGCAGACAGGTCTTCAAGAGACCCAGTACTTC	CASSGQTGLQETQYF
.	.	TRBV12-3/TRBV12-4	TRBJ1-2	12	TGTGCCAGCAGTTTAGGACGGGGAGGCTACACCTTC	CASSLGRGGYTF
.	.	TRBV5-1	TRBJ1-1	14	TGCGCCAGCAGCTTGGCCGGGGGGAACACTGAAGCTTTCTTT	CASSLAGGNTEAFF
TRBD1	.	TRBV9	TRBJ1-6	12	TGTGCCAGCGGACAGGGGAATTCACCCCTCCACTTT	CASGQGNSPLHF
.	.	TRBV2	TRBJ1-2	14	TGTGCCAGCAGTGAGTCTCAGGGGCACTATGGCTACACCTTC	CASSESQGHYGYTF
TRBD1	.	TRBV20-1	TRBJ1-1	11	TGCAGTGCTGAGGGACAGCGTGAGGCTTTCTTT	CSAEGQREAFF
.	.	TRBV13	TRBJ1-4	16	TGTGCCAGCAGCTTATCAACTCTAGCAACTAATGAAAAACTGTTTTTT	CASSLSTLATNEKLFF
.	.	TRBV4-1	TRBJ2-3	16	TGCGCCAGCAGCCAAGGAACGCGCCCGGTCGGTGATACGCAGTATTTT	CASSQGTRPVGDTQYF
TRBD1	.	TRBV19	TRBJ2-1	15	TGTGCCAGTAGTATAGGGGACAGGGATTACAATGAGCAGTTCTTC	CASSIGDRDYNEQFF
TRBD1	few	TRBV28	TRBJ2-7	17	TGTGCCAGCAGTTTTGGGACAGGGGCGGGTATGTTTTTGGAGCAGTACTTC	CASSFGTGAGMFLEQYF
TRBD1	.	TRBV7-2	TRBJ1-2	15	TGTGCCAGCAGCCATCCGGGACAGGGGGGCTATGGCTACACCTTC	CASSHPGQGGYGYTF
TRBD1	.	TRBV25-1	TRBJ1-1	15	TGTGCCAGCAGGGCACAGGGGGCAATGAACACTGAAGCTTTCTTT	CASRAQGAMNTEAFF
.	.	TRBV11-2	TRBJ2-1	13	TGTGCCAGCACCCGAAGTAGTTCCAATGAGCAGTTCTTC	CASTRSSSNEQFF
.	.	TRBV4-1	TRBJ1-4	17	TGCGCCAGCAGCCAAGGAATGGGGGGGGCAGTTAATGAAAAACTGTTTTTT	CASSQGMGGAVNEKLFF
TRBD1	.	TRBV6-5	TRBJ2-5	14	TGTGCCAGCAGCTTGGGACAGTTCCAAGAGACCCAGTACTTC	CASSLGQFQETQYF
.	.	TRBV14	TRBJ1-6	13	TGTGCCAGCAGCCGGGGCGGCAATTCACCCCTCCACTTT	CASSRGGNSPLHF
.	once	TRBV10-3	TRBJ2-3	14	TGTGCCATCAGTGACCTTGGGCGCACAGATACGCAGTATTTT	CAISDLGRTDTQYF
TRBD1	.	TRBV5-4	TRBJ2-1	16	TGTGCCAGCAGAAATTCCGGGACAGGGCATGACAATGAGCAGTTCTTC	CASRNSGTGHDNEQFF
.	.	TRBV30	TRBJ1-2	13	TGTGCCTGGAGTGTGCCCGGCAGGGGTGGCTACACCTTC	CAWSVPGRGGYTF
.	.	TRBV6-1	TRBJ1-1	14	TGTGCCAGCGCAACTTGGGGAGGAAGCACTGAAGCTTTCTTT	CASATWGGSTEAFF
TRBD1	.	TRBV4-1	TRBJ1-4	16	TGCGCCAGCAGCTTCATGACAGGGGCAACTAATGAAAAACTGTTTTTT	CASSFMTGATNEKLFF
TRBD1	.	TRBV27	TRBJ1-1	14	TGTGCCAGCAGTTTAAGGGGGCGCGGCACTGAAGCTTTCTTT	CASSLRGRGTEAFF
.	.	TRBV29-1	TRBJ1-4	13	TGCAGCGTTGGTCAGGGCCCTAATGAAAAACTGTTTTTT	CSVGQGPNEKLFF
.	.	TRBV6-1	TRBJ2-7	14	TGTGCCAGCAGTGATATAGGACTTCTCTACGAGCAGTACTTC	CASSDIGLLYEQYF
.	.	TRBV14	TRBJ2-3	16	TGTGCCAGCAGCGTCGGCAAGGGGTCCGAAACAGATACGCAGTATTTT	CASSVGKGSETDTQYF
TRBD2	.	TRBV6-2/TRBV6-3	TRBJ2-1	15	TGTGCCAGCAGTCGACTAGCGGGGGGGCACAATGAGCAGTTCTTC	CASSRLAGGHNEQFF
.	.	TRBV6-5	TRBJ1-6	14	TGTGCCAGCAGTTACGTTGGGGAGGATTCACCCCTCCACTTT	CASSYVGEDSPLHF
.	once	TRBV30	TRBJ1-5	13	TGTGCCTGGAGTGTACAGGACAATCAGCCCCAGCATTTT	CAWSVQDNQPQHF
TRBD1	.	TRBV12-3/TRBV12-4	TRBJ2-7	13	TGTGCCAGCAGTTTAACAGGGGGCGACAAGCAGTACTTC	CASSLTGGDKQYF
TRBD2	.	TRBV5-6	TRBJ2-1	14	TGTGCCAGCAGCCCAGGACTAGGCGTCAATGAGCAGTTCTTC	CASSPGLGVNEQFF
TRBD1	.	TRBV2	TRBJ1-6	16	TGTGCCAGCAGTGACGAGGGGGCCAGGGGGTATTCACCCCTCCACTTT	CASSDEGARGYSPLHF
.	.	TRBV7-2	TRBJ2-3	13	TGTGCCAGCAGCTTAGCGCTAGCAGATAAGCAGTATTTT	CASSLALADKQYF
.	.	TRBV24-1	TRBJ1-2	13	TGTGCCACCAGTGATGGGGGGAACTATGGCTACACCTTC	CATSDGGNYGYTF
TRBD2	.	TRBV28	TRBJ2-1	14	TGTGCCAGCAGTCATTCTTATAGCGGGAATGAGCAGTTCTTC	CASSHSYSGNEQFF
.	.	TRBV12-3/TRBV12-4	TRBJ1-5	13	TGTGCCAGCAGTTTCAGGGTCCATCAGCCCCAGCATTTT	CASSFRVHQPQHF
.	.	TRBV3-1/TRBV3-2	TRBJ2-3	16	TGTGCCAGCAGCCACCAGGGTGAACGGAGCACAGATACGCAGTATTTT	CASSHQGERSTDTQYF
.	.	TRBV18	TRBJ2-2	17	TGTGCCAGCTCGCCTAGTAGCGGTCCCACGAACACCGGGGAGCTGTTTTTT	CASSPSSGPTNTGELFF
TRBD1	.	TRBV25-1	TRBJ1-2	15	TGTGCCAGCAGTTCTACTTCCCGGGACAGGGCTGGCTACACCTTC	CASSSTSRDRAGYTF
.	.	TRBV2	TRBJ1-5	14	TGTGCCAGCAGTGAAAGGCAGGGGTATCAGCCCCAGCATTTT	CASSERQGYQPQHF
TRBD1	.	TRBV18	TRBJ1-3	15	TGTGCCAGCCCCCTCGGGACAGACTCTGGAAACACCATATATTTT	CASPLGTDSGNTIYF
.	.	TRBV11-1	TRBJ1-1	12	TGTGCCAGCAGCTCAGGGCCCCGGGAAGCTTTCTTT	CASSSGPREAFF
TRBD1	.	TRBV27	TRBJ1-2	13	TGTGCCAGCAGTTTCCGGACAGGGGGAGGCTACACCTTC	CASSFRTGGGYTF
TRBD1	.	TRBV27	TRBJ1-5	14	TGTGCCAGCAGTTTCGGACAGGGTAATCAGCCCCAGCATTTT	CASSFGQGNQPQHF
TRBD1	.	TRBV7-3	TRBJ2-7	16	TGTGCCAGCAGCCCACGGGGGGACAGGGAGCTTAATGAGCAGTACTTC	CASSPRGDRELNEQYF
TRBD1	.	TRBV11-2	TRBJ1-5	15	TGTGCCAGCAGCTTACTAGGGACAGTCAATCAGCCCCAGCATTTT	CASSLLGTVNQPQHF
.	.	TRBV27	TRBJ1-5	18	TGTGCCAGCGCACCACTGGTCGGGGGGCGGCGGAGCAATCAGCCCCAGCATTTT	CASAPLVGGRRSNQPQHF
.	.	TRBV10-2	TRBJ1-2	15	TGCGCCAGCAGTGAGGGGAGACGCGTTTTAGATGGCTACACCTTC	CASSEGRRVLDGYTF